This TCR beta chain was found in a study of cytomegalovirus exposure and HLA in healthy donors. The J segment lost 2 bases and the V segment lost 4 bases, leaving 11 bases of the junction unmatched. Germline V gene sequence: CDR1 SGHRS, CDR2 YFSETQ. CDR3 length: 17 amino acids. The study ran its PCR with 60 Vbeta and 13 Jbeta primers. The data were produced by immunoSEQ multiplex PCR, yet TCRdb's version contains in-frame clones alone and is incomplete. Seen here are 110,000 to 150,000 clones, approximately 80% observed once, and the top ten hold around 3.7%. This chain joins TRBV5-1 and TRBJ2-2, with 7 bases aligning to TRBD1. The receptor was isolated from a male donor in good health and CMV-seronegative. The sequenced sample was PBMCs. Here the CDR3 reads CASSPRLGQVNTGELFF. The CDR3 nucleotides read TGCGCCAGCAGCCCGCGCCTTGGACAGGTCAACACCGGGGAGCTGTTTTTT.